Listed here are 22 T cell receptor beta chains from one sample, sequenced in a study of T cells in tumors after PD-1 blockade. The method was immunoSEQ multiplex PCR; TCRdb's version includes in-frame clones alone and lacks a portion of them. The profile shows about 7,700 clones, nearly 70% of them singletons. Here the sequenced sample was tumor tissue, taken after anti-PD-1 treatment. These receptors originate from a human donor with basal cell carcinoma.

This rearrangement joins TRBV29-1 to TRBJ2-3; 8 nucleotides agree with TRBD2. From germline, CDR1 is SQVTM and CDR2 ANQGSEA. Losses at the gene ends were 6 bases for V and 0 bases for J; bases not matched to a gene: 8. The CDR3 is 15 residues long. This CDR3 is CSVHPTSGSTDTQYF. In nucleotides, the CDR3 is TGCAGCGTCCACCCTACTAGCGGTAGCACAGATACGCAGTATTTT.

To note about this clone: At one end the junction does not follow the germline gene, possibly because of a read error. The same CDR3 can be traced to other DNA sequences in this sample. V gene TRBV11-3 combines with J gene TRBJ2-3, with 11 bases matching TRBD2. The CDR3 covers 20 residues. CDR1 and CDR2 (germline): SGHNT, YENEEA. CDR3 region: CASSLEKLAGGLPSTDTQYF. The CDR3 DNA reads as TGTGCCAGCAGCCTTGAAAAGCTAGCGGGGGGACTCCCTAGCACGGATACGCAGTATTTT.

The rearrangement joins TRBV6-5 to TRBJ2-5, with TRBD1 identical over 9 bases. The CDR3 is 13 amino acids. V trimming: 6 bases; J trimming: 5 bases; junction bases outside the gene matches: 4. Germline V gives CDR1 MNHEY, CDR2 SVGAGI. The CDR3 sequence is CASRTGGWETQYF. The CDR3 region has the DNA TGTGCCAGCAGGACAGGGGGTTGGGAGACCCAGTACTTC.

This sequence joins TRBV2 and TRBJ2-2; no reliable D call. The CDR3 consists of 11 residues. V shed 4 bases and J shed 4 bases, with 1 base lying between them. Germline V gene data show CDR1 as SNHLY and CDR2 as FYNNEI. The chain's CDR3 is CASSATGELFF. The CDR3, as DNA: TGTGCCAGCAGTGCCACCGGGGAGCTGTTTTTT.

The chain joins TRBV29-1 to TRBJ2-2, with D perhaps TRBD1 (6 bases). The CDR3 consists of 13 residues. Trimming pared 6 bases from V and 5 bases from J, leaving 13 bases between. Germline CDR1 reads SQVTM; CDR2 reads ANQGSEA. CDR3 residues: CSVAWTVTGELFF. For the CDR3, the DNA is TGCAGCGTAGCCTGGACAGTAACCGGGGAGCTGTTTTTT.

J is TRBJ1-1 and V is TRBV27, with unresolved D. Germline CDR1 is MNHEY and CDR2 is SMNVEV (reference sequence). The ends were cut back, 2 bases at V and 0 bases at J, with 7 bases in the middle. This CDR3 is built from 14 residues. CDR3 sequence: CASSLGPVNTEAFF. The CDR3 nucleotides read TGTGCCAGCAGTTTAGGTCCGGTGAACACTGAAGCTTTCTTT.

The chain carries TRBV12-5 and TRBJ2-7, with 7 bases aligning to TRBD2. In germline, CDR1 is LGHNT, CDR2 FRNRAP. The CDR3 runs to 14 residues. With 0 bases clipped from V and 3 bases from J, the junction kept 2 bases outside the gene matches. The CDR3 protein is CASGLVPGGYEQYF. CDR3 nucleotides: TGTGCTAGTGGTTTGGTACCGGGGGGCTACGAGCAGTACTTC. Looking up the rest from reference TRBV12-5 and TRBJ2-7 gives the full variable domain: DARVTQTPRHKVTEMGQEVTMRCQPILGHNTVFWYRQTMMQGLELLAYFRNRAPLDDSGMPKDRFSAEMPDATLATLKIQPSEPRDSAVYFCASGLVPGGYEQYFGPGTRLTVT.

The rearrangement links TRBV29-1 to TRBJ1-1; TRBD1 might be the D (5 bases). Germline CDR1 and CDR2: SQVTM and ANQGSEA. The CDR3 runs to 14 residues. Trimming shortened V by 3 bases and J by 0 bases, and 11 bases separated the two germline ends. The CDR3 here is CSVDFGTMNTEAFF. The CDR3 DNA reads TGCAGCGTTGATTTCGGGACTATGAACACTGAAGCTTTCTTT.

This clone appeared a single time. The CDR3 loop is CASSFLAGGTGELFF. CDR3 nucleotide sequence: TGTGCCAGCAGCTTCTTGGCGGGAGGGACCGGGGAGCTGTTTTTT. The chain combines TRBV7-7 with TRBJ2-2; 9 nucleotides align to TRBD2. Germline loops: CDR1 SSHAT, CDR2 FNYEAQ (reference sequence). There are 15 residues in the CDR3. Trimming removed 3 bases from V and 5 bases from J; junction bases left unmatched: 4.

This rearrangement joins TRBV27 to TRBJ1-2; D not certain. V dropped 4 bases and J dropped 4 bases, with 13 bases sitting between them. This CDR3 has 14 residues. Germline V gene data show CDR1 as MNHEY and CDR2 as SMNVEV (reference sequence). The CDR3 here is CASSSLISGYGYTF. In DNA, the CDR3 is TGTGCCAGCAGTTCACTAATATCGGGCTATGGCTACACCTTC.

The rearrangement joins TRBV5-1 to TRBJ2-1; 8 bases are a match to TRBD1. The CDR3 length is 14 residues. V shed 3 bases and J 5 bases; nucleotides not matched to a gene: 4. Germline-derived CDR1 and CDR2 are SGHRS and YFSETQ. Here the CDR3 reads CASSSTGGDNEQFF. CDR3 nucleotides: TGCGCCAGCAGCTCCACAGGGGGAGACAATGAGCAGTTCTTC.

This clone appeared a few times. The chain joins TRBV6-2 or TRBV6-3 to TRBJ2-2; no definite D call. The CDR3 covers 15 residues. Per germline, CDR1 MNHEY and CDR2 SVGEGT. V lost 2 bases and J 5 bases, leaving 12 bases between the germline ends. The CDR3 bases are TGTGCCAGCAGTTACAGTCTAGAATGGACCGGGGAGCTGTTTTTT. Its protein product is CASSYSLEWTGELFF.

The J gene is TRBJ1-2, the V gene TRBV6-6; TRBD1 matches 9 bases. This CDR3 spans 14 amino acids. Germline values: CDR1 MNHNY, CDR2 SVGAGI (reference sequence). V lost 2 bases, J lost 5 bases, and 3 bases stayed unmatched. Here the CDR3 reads CASSYPGQGYGYTF. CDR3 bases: TGTGCCAGCAGTTACCCGGGACAGGGTTATGGCTACACCTTC.

The CDR3: CASSNRGESGANVLTF. CDR3 coding DNA: TGTGCCAGCAGTAACAGGGGGGAATCTGGGGCCAACGTCCTGACTTTC. This chain joins TRBV2 and TRBJ2-6; TRBD1 agrees at 8 bases. CDR3 length equals 16 residues. Per the germline V gene, CDR1 is SNHLY and CDR2 is FYNNEI. V was pared by 5 bases and J by 1 base, with 4 bases of the junction left unmatched.

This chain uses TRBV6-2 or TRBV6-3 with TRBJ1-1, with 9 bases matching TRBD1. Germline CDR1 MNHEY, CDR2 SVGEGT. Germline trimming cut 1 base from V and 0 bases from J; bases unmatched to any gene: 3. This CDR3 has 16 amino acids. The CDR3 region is CASSYFRDRVNTEAFF. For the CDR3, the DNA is TGTGCCAGCAGTTACTTTAGGGACAGGGTGAACACTGAAGCTTTCTTT.

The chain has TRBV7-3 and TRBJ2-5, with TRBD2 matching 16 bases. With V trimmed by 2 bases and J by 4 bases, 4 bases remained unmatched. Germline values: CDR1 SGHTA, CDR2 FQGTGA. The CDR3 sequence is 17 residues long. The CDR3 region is CASSLSGLAGGGETQYF. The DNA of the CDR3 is TGTGCCAGCAGCTTATCGGGACTAGCGGGAGGGGGAGAGACCCAGTACTTC.

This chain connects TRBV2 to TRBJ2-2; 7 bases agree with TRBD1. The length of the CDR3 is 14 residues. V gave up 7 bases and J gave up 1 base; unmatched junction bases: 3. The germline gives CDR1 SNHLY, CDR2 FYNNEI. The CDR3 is CASMRQGNTGELFF. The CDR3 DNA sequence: TGTGCCAGCATGCGACAGGGGAACACCGGGGAGCTGTTTTTT.

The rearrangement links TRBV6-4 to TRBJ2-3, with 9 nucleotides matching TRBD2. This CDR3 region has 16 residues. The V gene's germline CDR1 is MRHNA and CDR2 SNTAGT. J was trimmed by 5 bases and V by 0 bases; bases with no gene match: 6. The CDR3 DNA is TGTGCCAGCAGTGACTCTGGCGGGGGGGCCGGAGATACGCAGTATTTT. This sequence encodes CASSDSGGGAGDTQYF.

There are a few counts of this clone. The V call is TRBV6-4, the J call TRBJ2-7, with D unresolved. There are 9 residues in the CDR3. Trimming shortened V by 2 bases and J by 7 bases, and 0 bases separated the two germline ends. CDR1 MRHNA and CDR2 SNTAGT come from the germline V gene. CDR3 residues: CASSDEQYF. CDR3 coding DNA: TGTGCCAGCAGTGACGAGCAGTACTTC.

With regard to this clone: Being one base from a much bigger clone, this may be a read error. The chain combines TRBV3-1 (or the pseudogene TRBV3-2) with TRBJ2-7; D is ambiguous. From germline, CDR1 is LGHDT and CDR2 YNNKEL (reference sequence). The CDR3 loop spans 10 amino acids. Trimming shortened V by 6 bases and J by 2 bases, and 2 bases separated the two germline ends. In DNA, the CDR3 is TGTGCCAGCAGTACCTACGAGCAGTACTTC. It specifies CASSTYEQYF.

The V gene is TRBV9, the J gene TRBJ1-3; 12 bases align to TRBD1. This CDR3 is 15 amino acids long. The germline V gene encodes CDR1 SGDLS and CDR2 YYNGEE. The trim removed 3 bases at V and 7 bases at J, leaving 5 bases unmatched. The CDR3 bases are TGTGCCAGCAGCGAGGGGACAGGGGGCATGAACACCATATATTTT. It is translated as CASSEGTGGMNTIYF.

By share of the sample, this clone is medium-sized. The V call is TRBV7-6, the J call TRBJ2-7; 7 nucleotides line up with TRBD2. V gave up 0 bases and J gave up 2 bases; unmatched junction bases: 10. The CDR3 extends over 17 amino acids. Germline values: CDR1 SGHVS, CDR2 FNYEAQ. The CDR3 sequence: CASSLAPRASGAYEQYF. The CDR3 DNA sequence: TGTGCCAGCAGCTTAGCCCCCCGGGCTAGCGGCGCCTACGAGCAGTACTTC.